Presented here are 31 T cell receptor beta chains from one specimen sequenced in a study of blood T cell repertoires in COVID-19. Repertoires were generated with immunoSEQ multiplex PCR, while TCRdb's copy carries only in-frame clones and drops some. The data contain some 220,000 clones, around 90% of them singletons. Specimen: peripheral blood. These receptors came from a young man with COVID-19, enrolled during active disease.

The chain is built from TRBV6-1 and TRBJ2-5; the D gene is possibly TRBD1 (5 bases). Germline V gene sequence: CDR1 MNHNS, CDR2 SASEGT. The CDR3 has 16 residues. With 1 base removed from V and 1 base from J, the gap between germline ends came to 13 bases. The CDR3 region is CASSEEATASQETQYF. CDR3 in DNA: TGTGCCAGCAGTGAAGAGGCGACAGCCTCCCAAGAGACCCAGTACTTC.

The V and J genes are TRBV5-4 and TRBJ1-5; 7 positions agree with TRBD1. From germline, CDR1 is SGHNT and CDR2 YYREEE (reference sequence). V dropped 4 bases and J dropped 7; count of bases not matched to a gene: 5. The CDR3 covers 13 residues. The chain's CDR3 is CASSRDRGQPQHF. CDR3 DNA: TGTGCCAGCAGCCGGGACAGAGGCCAGCCCCAGCATTTT.

In this sample, this clone turned up once. The chain recombines TRBV3-1 (or the pseudogene TRBV3-2) with TRBJ1-2; D is unresolved. V lost 4 bases and J 7 bases, leaving 13 bases between the germline ends. This CDR3 has 13 residues. Looked up from germline, CDR1 is LGHDT and CDR2 is YNNKEL (reference sequence). The CDR3 region is CASSPFDIPGYTF. The CDR3 DNA sequence: TGTGCCAGCAGCCCCTTCGACATTCCTGGCTACACCTTC.

The chain recombines TRBV28 with TRBJ1-2; a weak D match, TRBD1 (5 bases). V was pared by 2 bases and J by 6 bases, with 16 bases between. Germline assignment: CDR1 MDHEN and CDR2 SYDVKM. The length of the CDR3 is 15 residues. CDR3 in DNA: TGTGCCAGCAGTTTAGGAGCCGTGGGGGGAAATGGCTACACCTTC. This codes for CASSLGAVGGNGYTF.

CDR3 protein: CASSGTSGATDTQYF. The CDR3 DNA sequence: TGTGCCAGCAGCGGAACTAGCGGGGCCACAGATACGCAGTATTTT. This chain uses TRBV7-6 with TRBJ2-3, with 10 bases fitting TRBD2. The V gene's germline CDR1 is SGHVS and CDR2 FNYEAQ. The CDR3 covers 15 residues. V dropped 5 bases and J dropped 2; count of bases not matched to a gene: 4.

The chain joins TRBV11-1 to TRBJ2-1; 8 bases agree with TRBD1. The CDR3 spans 15 residues. CDR1 and CDR2 from the germline V gene are SGHAT and FQDESV (reference sequence). V shed 8 bases, J shed 3 bases, and the junction held 9 bases outside the gene matches. The CDR3 DNA follows: TGTGCCAGCGCGGAGTTGGGACAGGTCTACAATGAGCAGTTCTTC. Translated, it gives CASAELGQVYNEQFF.

The chain has TRBV6-4 and TRBJ1-1, with 9 bases identical to TRBD1. V trimming: 3 bases; J trimming: 1 base; junction bases outside the gene matches: 3. CDR1 and CDR2 (germline): MRHNA, SNTAGT. The CDR3 is 15 amino acids. CDR3 nucleotides: TGTGCCAGCAGTGAAGGGACAGGGAGGAACACTGAAGCTTTCTTT. Its translation: CASSEGTGRNTEAFF.

CDR3: CASSDRGRGDYGYTF. As DNA, the CDR3 is TGCGCCAGCAGTGATAGGGGCAGGGGGGACTATGGCTACACCTTC. This chain connects TRBV10-1 to TRBJ1-2, with 7 nucleotides matching TRBD1. Per germline, CDR1 WNHNN and CDR2 SYGVQD (reference sequence). The CDR3 runs to 15 residues. Trimming at V came to 3 bases and at J to 3 bases, leaving 7 bases not matched to a gene.

This rearrangement joins TRBV29-1 to TRBJ1-1, with D hard to call. V lost 0 bases to trimming and J lost 6 bases, with 5 bases between them. CDR3 length: 11 amino acids. CDR1 SQVTM and CDR2 ANQGSEA come from the germline V gene. The CDR3, as DNA: TGCAGCGTTGAAGACTCGGCTGAAGCTTTCTTT. Protein product: CSVEDSAEAFF.

The V call is TRBV6-5, the J call TRBJ2-7; 7 bases match TRBD1. Germline-derived CDR1 and CDR2 are MNHEY and SVGAGI. This CDR3 has 15 amino acids. The V and J ends lost 0 bases and 1 base, in that order; junction bases with no gene match: 3. The CDR3 nucleotides read TGTGCCAGCAGTTACTCGTCAGGGGGTTCCTACGAGCAGTACTTC. It codes for CASSYSSGGSYEQYF.

The V and J genes are TRBV10-1 and TRBJ1-5; weak D call: TRBD1 (6 bases). This CDR3 is built from 14 residues. Germline V gives CDR1 WNHNN, CDR2 SYGVQD (reference sequence). V was cut by 6 bases and J by 6 bases, with 15 bases left in between. The CDR3 DNA reads TGCGCCAGCAGCGACACACAGGGAAGTCAGCCCCAGCATTTT. Translating gives CASSDTQGSQPQHF.

This clone showed up just a few times. The chain recombines TRBV19 with TRBJ1-2; 10 nucleotides line up with TRBD1. The V and J ends lost 7 bases and 6 bases, in that order; junction bases with no gene match: 11. Germline values: CDR1 LNHDA, CDR2 SQIVND (reference sequence). The CDR3 has 15 amino acids. The CDR3 loop is CASMPWTGGTDGYTF. The CDR3 DNA reads TGTGCCAGTATGCCGTGGACAGGGGGAACGGATGGCTACACCTTC.

The rearrangement uses TRBV30 and TRBJ1-4, with D hard to call. Germline V gene lookup returns CDR1 GTSNPN and CDR2 SVGIG (reference sequence). With 0 bases removed from V and 12 bases from J, the gap between germline ends came to 11 bases. The CDR3 has 12 amino acids. CDR3 nucleotides: TGTGCCTGGAGTGTATTCGAGATGGAACTGTTTTTT. It yields the protein CAWSVFEMELFF.

The chain employs TRBV3-1 (or the pseudogene TRBV3-2) and TRBJ1-3; the match to TRBD1 covers 9 bases. Germline V gives CDR1 LGHDT, CDR2 YNNKEL (reference sequence). V was clipped by 1 base and J by 7 bases; unmatched bases: 8. This CDR3 comprises 16 residues. CDR3 amino acids: CASSQGAGTGMNTIYF. Written as DNA, the CDR3 is TGTGCCAGCAGCCAAGGCGCCGGGACAGGGATGAACACCATATATTTT.

J is TRBJ2-1 and V is TRBV29-1, with D possibly being TRBD2 (6 bases). The V end was cut by 6 bases, the J end by 0 bases, with 12 bases between. Germline lookup yields CDR1 SQVTM and CDR2 ANQGSEA. The CDR3 has 14 amino acids. CDR3 coding DNA: TGCAGCGTCGAGGCGGGGAGCTCCTACAATGAGCAGTTCTTC. Amino acid sequence: CSVEAGSSYNEQFF.

V usage is TRBV5-4 and J usage is TRBJ2-7; D not resolved. Trimming shortened V by 0 bases and J by 2 bases, and 9 bases separated the two germline ends. This CDR3 comprises 14 residues. In germline, CDR1 is SGHNT, CDR2 YYREEE (reference sequence). CDR3 nucleotides: TGTGCCAGCAGCTTGGACCTACTCACCTACGAGCAGTACTTC. Translated, it gives CASSLDLLTYEQYF.

This clone was counted a single time. This rearrangement joins TRBV6-5 to TRBJ1-2; D remains unclear. Trimming cost V 1 base and J 5 bases, with 14 bases left between them. Germline lookup yields CDR1 MNHEY and CDR2 SVGAGI. This CDR3 has 15 amino acids. CDR3 loop: CASSYLTELKYGYTF. CDR3 DNA sequence: TGTGCCAGCAGTTACTTGACGGAGCTCAAGTATGGCTACACCTTC.

The rearrangement joins TRBV5-1 to TRBJ1-1; D perhaps matches TRBD1 (5 bases). The V end was cut by 1 base, the J end by 3 bases, with 7 bases between. Germline V CDR1 and CDR2: SGHRS, YFSETQ. The CDR3 totals 13 residues. The chain's CDR3 is CASSLKGDTEAFF. The CDR3, as DNA: TGCGCCAGCAGCTTGAAAGGGGACACTGAAGCTTTCTTT.

The chain employs TRBV7-9 and TRBJ2-7, with 10 bases fitting TRBD1. After removal of 5 bases from V and 1 base from J, the junction contained 11 bases not matched to a gene. There are 17 residues in the CDR3. The germline V gene has CDR1 SEHNR and CDR2 FQNEAQ (reference sequence). Here the CDR3 DNA reads TGTGCCAGCAGCATACAACGGAGGGACAGGGGTTCCTACGAGCAGTACTTC. Translated: CASSIQRRDRGSYEQYF.

This clone was seen a single time. V gene TRBV3-1 (or the pseudogene TRBV3-2) combines with J gene TRBJ2-7; D is uncertain. Looked up from germline, CDR1 is LGHDT and CDR2 is YNNKEL (reference sequence). Trimming took 1 base from V and 12 from J, leaving 10 bases between them. There are 11 residues in the CDR3. The CDR3 nucleotides are TGTGCCAGCAGCCAAGGGGCCCTCCCGTACTTC. As protein: CASSQGALPYF.

J is TRBJ1-2 and V is TRBV2; D remains ambiguous. This CDR3 region has 11 residues. Germline CDR1 SNHLY, CDR2 FYNNEI. The V gene lost 4 bases and the J gene lost 8 bases, with 8 bases spanning the gap. CDR3 region: CASSAEVGYTF. In DNA form, the CDR3 reads TGTGCCAGCAGTGCCGAGGTCGGCTACACCTTC.

The chain has TRBV12-3 or TRBV12-4 and TRBJ1-6; D gene ambiguous. V lost 3 bases to trimming and J lost 9 bases, with 9 bases between them. The CDR3 is 13 amino acids. The DNA for the CDR3 is TGTGCCAGCAGTTTCGGGTGGAGTTCACCCCTCCACTTT. Amino acid sequence: CASSFGWSSPLHF.

V is TRBV12-3 or TRBV12-4 and J is TRBJ1-3; no reliable D call. The CDR3 sequence is 12 residues long. V was trimmed by 6 bases and J by 2 bases, leaving 5 bases between them. CDR3 region: CASSPPGNTIYF. Written as DNA, the CDR3 is TGTGCCAGCAGCCCTCCTGGAAACACCATATATTTT.

The CDR3: CASSVLTGVQPQHF. CDR3 in DNA: TGTGCCAGCAGTGTGCTGACAGGGGTGCAGCCCCAGCATTTT. The J gene is TRBJ1-5, the V gene TRBV2; 8 bases match TRBD1. After removal of 4 bases from V and 7 bases from J, the junction contained 6 bases not matched to a gene. CDR1 and CDR2 from the germline V gene are SNHLY and FYNNEI. This CDR3 is built from 14 residues.

This clone occurred once. The rearrangement uses TRBV5-6 and TRBJ1-2; TRBD1 agrees at 9 bases. CDR3 length equals 13 residues. The germline CDR1 and CDR2 sequences are SGHDT and YYEEEE. J gave up 8 bases and V 4 bases, and 6 bases lay outside the gene matches. The CDR3 coding sequence is TGTGCCAGCAGCGCGGGACAGGGTGAGGGCTACACCTTC. It yields the protein CASSAGQGEGYTF.

The rearrangement joins TRBV6-5 to TRBJ1-3; D is undetermined. The CDR3 has 14 amino acids. In germline, CDR1 is MNHEY, CDR2 SVGAGI. Trimming removed 5 bases at V and 2 bases at J, with 10 bases between. The DNA for the CDR3 is TGTGCCAGCAGTCTTCTCGAGGCTGGAAACACCATATATTTT. This codes for CASSLLEAGNTIYF.

The chain employs TRBV5-6 and TRBJ1-2; 7 bases align to TRBD1. In germline, CDR1 is SGHDT, CDR2 YYEEEE. The CDR3 runs 15 residues. J was trimmed by 1 base and V by 0 bases; bases with no gene match: 3. CDR3 DNA sequence: TGTGCCAGCAGCTTGGAGACAGGGCATAACTATGGCTACACCTTC. This codes for CASSLETGHNYGYTF.

This clone was recorded only once. V and J are TRBV9 and TRBJ2-5, with D hard to call. This CDR3 region has 15 residues. Trimming pared 4 bases from V and 1 base from J, leaving 14 bases between. CDR1 and CDR2 (germline): SGDLS, YYNGEE. DNA for the CDR3: TGTGCCAGCAGCTCTCAATCGGGTTTCCAAGAGACCCAGTACTTC. Protein sequence: CASSSQSGFQETQYF.

The gene calls are TRBV27 and TRBJ2-7; TRBD2 matches at 9 bases. Germline V CDR1 and CDR2: MNHEY, SMNVEV (reference sequence). Trimming at V came to 1 base and at J to 4 bases, leaving 8 bases not matched to a gene. This CDR3 comprises 16 residues. The CDR3 DNA sequence: TGTGCCAGCAGTTTATTAATCGGCGGGGGGGCATACGAGCAGTACTTC. It yields the protein CASSLLIGGGAYEQYF.

The rearrangement uses TRBV27 and TRBJ1-2, with D maybe TRBD1 (5 bases). This CDR3 is 16 amino acids long. V lost 5 bases, J lost 3 bases, and 19 bases lay in between. Germline CDR1 MNHEY, CDR2 SMNVEV (reference sequence). CDR3 loop: CASSGGGSDSHYGYTF. DNA for the CDR3: TGTGCCAGCAGTGGTGGTGGTTCCGACAGCCACTATGGCTACACCTTC.

The rearrangement links TRBV5-6 to TRBJ1-2, with TRBD1 as a possible D gene (5 bases). Germline V CDR1 and CDR2: SGHDT, YYEEEE. The CDR3 has 15 amino acids. Trimming cost V 3 bases and J 6 bases, with 18 bases left between them. DNA for the CDR3: TGTGCCAGCAGCTACAAGGGAGGGGATCCAGATGGCTACACCTTC. It codes for CASSYKGGDPDGYTF.